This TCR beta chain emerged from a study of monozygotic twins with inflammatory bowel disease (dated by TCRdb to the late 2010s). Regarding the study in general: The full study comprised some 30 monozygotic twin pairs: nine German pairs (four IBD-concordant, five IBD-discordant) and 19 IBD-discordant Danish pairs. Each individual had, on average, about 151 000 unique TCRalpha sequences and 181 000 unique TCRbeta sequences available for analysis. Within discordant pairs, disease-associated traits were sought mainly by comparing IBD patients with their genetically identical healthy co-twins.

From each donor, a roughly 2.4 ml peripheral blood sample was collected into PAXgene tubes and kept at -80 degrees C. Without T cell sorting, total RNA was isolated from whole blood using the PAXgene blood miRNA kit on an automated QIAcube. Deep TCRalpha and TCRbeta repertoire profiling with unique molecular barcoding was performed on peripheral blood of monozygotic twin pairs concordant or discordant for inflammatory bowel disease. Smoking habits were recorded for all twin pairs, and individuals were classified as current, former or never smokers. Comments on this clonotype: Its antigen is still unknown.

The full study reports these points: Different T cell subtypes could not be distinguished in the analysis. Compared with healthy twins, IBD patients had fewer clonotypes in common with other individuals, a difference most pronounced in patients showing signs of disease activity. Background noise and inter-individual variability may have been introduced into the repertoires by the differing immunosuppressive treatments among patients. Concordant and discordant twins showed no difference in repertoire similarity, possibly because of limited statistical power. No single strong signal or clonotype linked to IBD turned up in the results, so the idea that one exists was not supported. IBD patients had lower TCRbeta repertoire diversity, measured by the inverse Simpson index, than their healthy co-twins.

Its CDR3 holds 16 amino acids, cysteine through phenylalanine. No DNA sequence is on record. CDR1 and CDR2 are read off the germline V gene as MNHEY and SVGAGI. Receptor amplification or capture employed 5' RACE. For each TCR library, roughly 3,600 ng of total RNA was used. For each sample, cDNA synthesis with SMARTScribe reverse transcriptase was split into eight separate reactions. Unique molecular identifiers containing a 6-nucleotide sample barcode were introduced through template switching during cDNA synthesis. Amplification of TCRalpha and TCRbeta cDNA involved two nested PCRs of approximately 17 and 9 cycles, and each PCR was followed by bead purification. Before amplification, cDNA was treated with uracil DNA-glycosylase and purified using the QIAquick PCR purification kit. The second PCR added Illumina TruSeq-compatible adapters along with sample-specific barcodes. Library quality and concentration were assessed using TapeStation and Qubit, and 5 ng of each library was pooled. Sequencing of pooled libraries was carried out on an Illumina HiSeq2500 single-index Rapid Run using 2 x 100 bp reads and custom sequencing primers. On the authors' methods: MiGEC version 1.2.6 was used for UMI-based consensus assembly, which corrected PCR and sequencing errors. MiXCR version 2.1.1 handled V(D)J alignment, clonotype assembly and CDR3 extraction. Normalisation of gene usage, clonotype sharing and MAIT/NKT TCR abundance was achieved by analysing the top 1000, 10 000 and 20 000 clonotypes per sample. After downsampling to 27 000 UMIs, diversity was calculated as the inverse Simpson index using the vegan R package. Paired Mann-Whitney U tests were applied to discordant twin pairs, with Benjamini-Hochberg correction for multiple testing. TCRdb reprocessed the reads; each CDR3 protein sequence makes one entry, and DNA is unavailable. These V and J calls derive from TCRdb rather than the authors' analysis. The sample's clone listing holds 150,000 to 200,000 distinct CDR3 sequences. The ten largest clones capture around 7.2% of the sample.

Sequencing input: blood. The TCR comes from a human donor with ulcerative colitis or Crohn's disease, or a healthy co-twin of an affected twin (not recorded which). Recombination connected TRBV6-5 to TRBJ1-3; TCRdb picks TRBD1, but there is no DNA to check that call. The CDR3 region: CASIYYEPGAGNTIYF.